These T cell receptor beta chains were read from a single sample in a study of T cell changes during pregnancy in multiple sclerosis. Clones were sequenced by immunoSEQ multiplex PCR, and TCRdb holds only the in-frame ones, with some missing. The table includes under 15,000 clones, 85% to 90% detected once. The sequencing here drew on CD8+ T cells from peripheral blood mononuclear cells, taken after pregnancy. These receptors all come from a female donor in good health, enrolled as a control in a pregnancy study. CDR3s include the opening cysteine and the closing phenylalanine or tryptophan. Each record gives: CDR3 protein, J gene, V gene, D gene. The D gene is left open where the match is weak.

CASSVGQDTEAFF,TRBJ1-1,TRBV9,-
CATSWQSNTEAFF,TRBJ1-1,TRBV19,-
CATSRASNEKLFF,TRBJ1-4,TRBV15,-
CASSLAGQVTEQYF,TRBJ2-7,TRBV7-8,TRBD1
CASRADGEQYF,TRBJ2-7,TRBV19,-
CSVEDPGTGGSYEQYF,TRBJ2-7,TRBV29-1,TRBD1
CASSFGSSGSNEQFF,TRBJ2-1,TRBV7-3,TRBD2
CASSHTELSNEQFF,TRBJ2-1,TRBV4-3,-
CASSPRTSGSGTDEQYF,TRBJ2-7,TRBV7-2,TRBD2
CASSAGTGESDTQYF,TRBJ2-3,TRBV7-9,TRBD1
CASGLGLAGGTDTQYF,TRBJ2-3,TRBV12-5,TRBD2
CASNTKGGADTEAFF,TRBJ1-1,TRBV13,TRBD1
CASSLLAATDTQYF,TRBJ2-3,TRBV28,-
CASRPTGSSGNTIYF,TRBJ1-3,TRBV7-9,-
CASSLWDLNTEAFF,TRBJ1-1,TRBV5-1,-
CASSGMGSEQYF,TRBJ2-7,TRBV19,-
CASSQGTRDYGYTF,TRBJ1-2,TRBV4-3,-
CASSQGSYNSPLHF,TRBJ1-6,TRBV19,-
CASSPDDSLNEQFF,TRBJ2-1,TRBV7-9,-
CASSPDSGFQDNYGYTF,TRBJ1-2,TRBV18,-
CAWGLGQVDNEQFF,TRBJ2-1,TRBV30,TRBD1
CASSIGQGLNQPQHF,TRBJ1-5,TRBV9,TRBD1
CASSLPPGQGARGGKNIQYF,TRBJ2-4,TRBV7-3,TRBD1